This T cell receptor beta chain is from a study of early stage breast cancer tumors (dated by TCRdb to the late 2010s). With respect to the entire study: Of the approximately 16 invasive breast tumors, 12 to 13 were found to be estrogen receptor-positive, progesterone receptor-positive and HER2-negative. Of the 12 ER+/PR+/HER2- tumors, eight were classified as invasive ductal carcinomas and four as invasive lobular carcinomas. A read coverage of roughly 10-fold per sample was achieved on average. The samples as a whole yielded under 3,500,000 detected templates, corresponding to approximately 990,000 unique clonotypes. Results and caveats for the whole study, not just this receptor: Tumors showed roughly 2.7-fold higher T cell density and higher clonality than adjacent normal breast tissue. Repertoires from blood resembled normal breast more closely than tumor, and using blood as a reference for each tissue separated tumor from normal in most of the 16 patients. Enriched TCRB sequences shared across patients were found to be mostly commonly generated sequences that were unlikely to play an important role in the tumor microenvironment. Because the cohort was small, a breakdown by tumor subtype could not be done. Bulk genomic DNA sequencing of unsorted cells missed chain pairing and functional markers such as CD4, CD8 and FOXP3.

The study profiled bulk TCR beta-chain repertoires in matched peripheral blood, tumor and adjacent normal breast tissue taken from more than 15 patients with early-stage breast cancer. Before surgery, roughly 5-11 mL of whole blood was collected into EDTA tubes and then processed within 2 hours. Peripheral blood mononuclear cells were isolated by Ficoll-Paque centrifugation in SepMate-50 tubes. For storage in liquid nitrogen, PBMCs were cryopreserved as aliquots of about 1.9 to 4 million cells in roughly 90% FBS with 10% DMSO. Genomic DNA was extracted with the Qiagen AllPrep DNA/RNA Mini kit. Each sample was amplified as two independent genomic DNA replicates: approximately 0.5 ug for blood and about 1.4 ug for tumor or normal breast. TCRB sequencing of genomic DNA was carried out with the ImmunoSeq Intro kit according to the manufacturer's instructions. Multiplex PCR was run for around 28 cycles using proprietary primers and spike-in control sequences for absolute quantification. Single-end 150-bp reads were used to sequence an 87-bp fragment covering the CDR3 and the flanking V and J genes. Each lane of an Illumina MiSeq using version 3.0 chemistry carried seven multiplexed samples, with two replicates per sample. The original methods were these. The vendor's proprietary pipeline processed the raw data and merged both replicates into a single result for each sample. Productive rearrangements sharing the V-gene family, CDR3 amino acid sequence and J-gene segment were defined as clonotypes. Clonality was computed as 1 minus the normalized Shannon entropy (Pielou evenness) of TCRB abundances. To estimate T cell density, the total number of templates was divided by the input cell count, which was inferred from how much DNA went in. Total repertoire diversity and clonality were estimated with Recon using default parameters. Tumor-enriched clonotypes were defined as having over 0.1% abundance in tumor and at least 32-fold higher abundance than in normal breast. Not all clones reach the TCRdb copy of this immuneACCESS table, which keeps in-frame sequences only. Checked studies attribute under half of the gap to unresolved V genes and leave the rest unexplained. D and trimming were read from the DNA, whereas the V and J calls and clone size are those reported in that table. The sample table shows about 29,000 clones, and just under 85% are seen once. Jointly, the top ten make up less than 9.5% of the sample.

Worth noting for this clone: It has no known antigen specificity. Per-nucleotide qualities are absent, and no much larger clonotype sits a single base away.

Spanning cysteine to phenylalanine, the CDR3 consists of 16 amino acids. The CDR3 DNA has 48 bases and is translated from base 1. CDR1 and CDR2, per the germline V gene, are LGHNA and YSLEER. The junction carries 16 bases between V and J, which are trimmed by 4 bases and 4 bases respectively. This chain joins TRBV4-3 to TRBJ1-4; the D segment cannot be called with confidence. The specimen sequenced was blood. This receptor was identified in a person aged 45 to 59 with breast cancer. The CDR3 sequence is CASSPFPSGGNEKLFF. The base sequence is TGCGCCAGCAGCCCATTTCCATCCGGTGGTAATGAAAAACTGTTTTTT.